One and the same sample provided the 21 T cell receptor beta chains below, sequenced in a study of control samples from healthy donors and cancer patients. Repertoires were generated with immunoSEQ multiplex PCR, while TCRdb's copy carries only in-frame clones and drops some. The sample consists of about 120,000 clones, about 93% of them appearing once. The sequenced sample consisted of blood. These receptors all stem from a man aged 30 to 39 in good health.

There are a few counts of this clone. The chain joins TRBV12-5 to TRBJ1-5; 8 bases fit TRBD1. Germline loops: CDR1 LGHNT, CDR2 FRNRAP. Trimming took 7 bases from V and 6 from J; bases not matched to a gene: 8. The CDR3 length is 14 residues. The CDR3 nucleotides read TGTGCTAGTGCCCTTCCAGGGGGCAGTCAGCCCCAGCATTTT. As protein: CASALPGGSQPQHF. The full variable domain, with the rest looked up from reference TRBV12-5 and TRBJ1-5, is DARVTQTPRHKVTEMGQEVTMRCQPILGHNTVFWYRQTMMQGLELLAYFRNRAPLDDSGMPKDRFSAEMPDATLATLKIQPSEPRDSAVYFCASALPGGSQPQHFGDGTRLSIL.

The rearrangement joins TRBV9 to TRBJ1-1; D is perhaps TRBD1 (6 bases). The CDR3 length is 15 residues. V lost 2 bases and J lost 0, with 11 bases in between. The germline V gene has CDR1 SGDLS and CDR2 YYNGEE. DNA of the CDR3: TGTGCCAGCAGCGTCCCACAGGGTATGAACACTGAAGCTTTCTTT. This encodes CASSVPQGMNTEAFF.

The chain combines TRBV10-3 with TRBJ1-2, with D possibly TRBD1 on 5 matching bases. Trimming took off 10 bases at V and 3 bases at J, with 15 bases between the two ends. The CDR3 is 13 residues long. The V gene's germline CDR1 is ENHRY and CDR2 SYGVKD. CDR3 DNA sequence: TGTGCCAGCCGGGGCGGAGCGGACTATGGCTACACCTTC. The encoded protein is CASRGGADYGYTF.

The chain is built from TRBV6-6 and TRBJ2-5; possibly TRBD2 for D (5 bases). V shed 6 bases and J shed 8 bases, with 10 bases lying between them. Germline CDR1 reads MNHNY; CDR2 reads SVGAGI (reference sequence). The length of the CDR3 is 11 residues. In DNA form, the CDR3 reads TGTGCCAGCAGCGCCTCGGGAACCCAGTACTTC. This gives the protein CASSASGTQYF.

This clone was seen only once. The chain links TRBV5-1 to TRBJ2-3; TRBD2 agrees at 8 bases. Losses at the gene ends were 4 bases for V and 1 base for J; bases not matched to a gene: 8. Germline CDR1 reads SGHRS; CDR2 reads YFSETQ. The CDR3 loop spans 16 amino acids. CDR3 sequence: CASSREGGSRTDTQYF. CDR3 DNA sequence: TGCGCCAGCAGCCGGGAGGGGGGAAGCCGCACAGATACGCAGTATTTT.

This chain links TRBV30 with TRBJ2-1; D call uncertain. The CDR3 sequence is 13 residues long. The V end lost 5 bases, the J end lost 8 bases, and 16 bases lay between the germline ends. CDR1 and CDR2 from the germline V gene are GTSNPN and SVGIG (reference sequence). The CDR3 DNA is TGTGCCTGGGGACCTCCACTTGGGCATGAGCAGTTCTTC. Its protein product is CAWGPPLGHEQFF.

The chain uses TRBV6-5 and TRBJ1-3; 10 bases fit TRBD1. This CDR3 has 16 residues. The V gene end was trimmed by 2 bases and the J gene end by 2 bases; junction bases not matched to a gene: 3. Germline lookup yields CDR1 MNHEY and CDR2 SVGAGI. The CDR3 loop is CASSYTGQGAGNTIYF. CDR3 DNA: TGTGCCAGCAGTTACACCGGACAGGGGGCTGGAAACACCATATATTTT.

The gene calls are TRBV23-1 and TRBJ2-3, with a tentative D call TRBD2 (7 bases). TRBV23-1 is given ORF status, its function remaining uncertain. The CDR3 loop spans 21 amino acids. Trimming shortened V by 4 bases and J by 6 bases, and 35 bases separated the two germline ends. CDR3 amino acids: CASSPTSLGRGRTDLWDTQYF. The CDR3 DNA sequence: TGCGCCAGCAGTCCCACGTCCCTCGGGCGGGGGCGTACCGACCTTTGGGATACGCAGTATTTT.

The V and J genes are TRBV24-1 and TRBJ2-1; D is perhaps TRBD1 (5 bases). Trimming removed 7 bases at V and 9 bases at J, with 33 bases between. The CDR3 runs to 19 residues. CDR1 KGHDR and CDR2 SFDVKD come from the germline V gene. CDR3 amino acids: CATSTRDLTIVRAPAEQFF. The CDR3 DNA follows: TGTGCCACCAGCACGAGAGACCTAACAATCGTCAGGGCGCCAGCTGAGCAGTTCTTC.

The V gene is TRBV28, the J gene TRBJ1-5; 9 bases are shared with TRBD1. V shed 6 bases and J 6 bases; nucleotides not matched to a gene: 9. The CDR3 contains 15 residues. The germline V gene encodes CDR1 MDHEN and CDR2 SYDVKM. The CDR3 loop is CASRVPGQGGQPQHF. For the CDR3, the DNA is TGTGCCAGCAGAGTCCCGGGACAGGGTGGTCAGCCCCAGCATTTT.

The genes are TRBV18 and TRBJ1-1; no reliable D call. Trimming took off 3 bases at V and 0 bases at J, with 14 bases between the two ends. CDR1 is KGHSH, CDR2 LQKENI, per germline. This CDR3 contains 16 residues. The chain's CDR3 is CASSPIEQSLNTEAFF. The CDR3 region has the DNA TGTGCCAGCTCACCCATAGAACAGTCTTTGAACACTGAAGCTTTCTTT.

The V call is TRBV6-5, the J call TRBJ1-1; TRBD1 agrees at 7 bases. From germline, CDR1 is MNHEY and CDR2 SVGAGI. Trimming at V came to 3 bases and at J to 2 bases, leaving 9 bases not matched to a gene. The CDR3 totals 16 residues. Here the CDR3 DNA reads TGTGCCAGCAGTTATGACAGGGCGAAATCAAACACTGAAGCTTTCTTT. Translating it yields CASSYDRAKSNTEAFF.

The gene calls are TRBV7-9 and TRBJ2-1; TRBD1 agrees at 10 bases. Trimming took 3 bases from V and 9 from J; bases not matched to a gene: 8. The germline CDR1 and CDR2 sequences are SEHNR and FQNEAQ (reference sequence). The CDR3 length is 15 residues. The CDR3 reads CASSLETGGLAEQFF. The CDR3 DNA sequence: TGTGCCAGCAGCTTGGAGACAGGGGGCCTTGCTGAGCAGTTCTTC.

In the case of this clone: The sample has other DNA sequences that encode this CDR3 too. The chain is built from TRBV24-1 and TRBJ1-5, with unresolved D. Germline CDR1 is KGHDR and CDR2 is SFDVKD. V was clipped by 3 bases and J by 1 base, with 0 bases between them. The CDR3 extends over 12 amino acids. The CDR3 DNA is TGTGCCACCAGTGATAGCAATCAGCCCCAGCATTTT. Its translation: CATSDSNQPQHF.

The rearrangement uses TRBV5-1 and TRBJ2-1; TRBD2 matches 9 bases. V was pared by 6 bases and J by 7 bases, with 8 bases of the junction left unmatched. This CDR3 is 14 amino acids long. Germline lookup yields CDR1 SGHRS and CDR2 YFSETQ. The DNA for the CDR3 is TGCGCCAGCACCCATACGCGGGAGGGTAATGAGCAGTTCTTC. As protein: CASTHTREGNEQFF.

This chain uses TRBV6-4 with TRBJ1-1; 8 bases are a match to TRBD1. From germline, CDR1 is MRHNA and CDR2 SNTAGT. V gave up 10 bases and J gave up 0 bases; unmatched junction bases: 10. This CDR3 contains 15 residues. The DNA for the CDR3 is TGTGCCACCAGGACAGGGTTCGGGATGAACACTGAAGCTTTCTTT. Encoded protein: CATRTGFGMNTEAFF.

This clone came up once. The chain has TRBV5-4 and TRBJ2-5; 9 nucleotides line up with TRBD2. V dropped 3 bases and J dropped 3; count of bases not matched to a gene: 3. The CDR3 is 14 residues long. Germline lookup yields CDR1 SGHNT and CDR2 YYREEE (reference sequence). The CDR3 nucleotides are TGTGCCAGCAGCTCTAGCGGGGAAGAAGAGACCCAGTACTTC. This encodes CASSSSGEEETQYF.

The chain uses TRBV4-2 and TRBJ1-4; D gene ambiguous. The CDR3 sequence is 15 residues long. Trimming left V 0 bases short and J 2 bases short, with 7 bases between. Per germline, CDR1 LGHNA and CDR2 YNFKEQ. CDR3 in amino acids: CASSQDKGTNEKLFF. The CDR3 bases are TGTGCCAGCAGCCAAGATAAGGGTACTAATGAAAAACTGTTTTTT.

The V call is TRBV11-2, the J call TRBJ2-2, with D uncertain. CDR1 is SGHAT, CDR2 FQNNGV, per germline. The CDR3 runs to 12 residues. The V and J ends lost 0 bases and 15 bases respectively, with 11 bases between them. Here the CDR3 reads CASSLDPPRVFF. DNA of the CDR3: TGTGCCAGCAGCTTAGATCCTCCAAGGGTGTTTTTT.

The J gene is TRBJ1-5, the V gene TRBV24-1, with a tentative D call TRBD1 (6 bases). The CDR3 runs 14 residues. Trimming stripped 2 bases from V and 9 bases from J, with 13 bases between. CDR1 is KGHDR, CDR2 SFDVKD, per germline. CDR3 nucleotide sequence: TGTGCCACCAGTGATTCGGGGGCCCTGAGGCCCCAGCATTTT. Its protein is CATSDSGALRPQHF.

V gene TRBV6-4 combines with J gene TRBJ1-1; D call uncertain. This CDR3 spans 13 amino acids. Trimming cost V 2 bases and J 4 bases, with 8 bases left between them. Per the germline V gene, CDR1 is MRHNA and CDR2 is SNTAGT. The CDR3 sequence is CASSDDRGTEAFF. In DNA, the CDR3 is TGTGCCAGCAGTGACGACCGAGGCACTGAAGCTTTCTTT.